This is a list of T cell receptor beta chains from one sample in a study of T cells in Graves' hyperthyroidism and ophthalmopathy. TCRdb processed the multiplex PCR reads anew with MiXCR; each CDR3 protein has one entry. The sample shows roughly 740,000 distinct CDR3 sequences, less than 20% of them seen only once. The sample taken for sequencing was blood. Receptor source: a man in his late teens or twenties with Graves' hyperthyroidism. Each CDR3 is given with its conserved first and last residue. A D gene is named only where the DNA matches it firmly. Rows give clone size only sometimes, using once, few, many, or a class for an expanded clone.

TRBJ1-2 | TRBV20-1 | many | NA | 15 | CSATFRDGPNYGYTF | TGCAGTGCCACCTTCCGGGACGGACCTAACTATGGCTACACCTTC
TRBJ2-3 | TRBV24-1 | few | NA | 16 | CATSGKPGVTTDTQYF | TGTGCCACCAGTGGAAAGCCAGGGGTAACCACAGATACGCAGTATTTT
TRBJ1-3 | TRBV3-1 | NA | TRBD1 | 15 | CASRRGQGSGNTIYF | TGTGCCAGCCGCCGTGGACAGGGTTCGGGAAACACCATATATTTT
TRBJ2-2 | TRBV9 | NA | NA | 14 | CASSVRVSTGELFF | TGTGCCAGCAGCGTAAGAGTATCCACCGGGGAGCTGTTTTTT
TRBJ2-1 | TRBV5-6 | few | NA | 14 | CASSLEIGGNEQFF | TGTGCCAGCAGCTTGGAAATCGGGGGTAACGAGCAGTTCTTC
TRBJ1-1 | TRBV19 | NA | NA | 14 | CASSTRQRNTEAFF | TGTGCCAGTAGTACTAGACAGAGGAACACTGAAGCTTTCTTT
TRBJ2-1 | TRBV6-1 | NA | TRBD1 | 16 | CASSEIGQGIYYEQFF | TGTGCCAGCAGTGAAATAGGACAGGGAATTTACTATGAGCAGTTCTTC
TRBJ2-4 | TRBV20-1 | few | NA | 16 | CSAPSPRNGAKNIQYF | TGCAGTGCCCCCTCGCCCAGGAACGGCGCCAAAAACATTCAGTACTTC
TRBJ1-5 | TRBV11-2 | many | TRBD1 | 16 | CASSSSIRGGNQPQHF | TGTGCCAGCAGCTCATCGATCAGGGGGGGCAATCAGCCCCAGCATTTT
TRBJ1-1 | TRBV20-1 | NA | TRBD1 | 15 | CSATAPRQGSTEAFF | TGCAGTGCTACGGCTCCTAGACAGGGTAGTACTGAAGCTTTCTTT
TRBJ2-1 | TRBV15 | NA | TRBD2 | 14 | CATSSSGNPNEQFF | TGTGCCACCAGCAGCAGCGGGAATCCAAATGAGCAGTTCTTC
TRBJ1-1 | TRBV27 | few | TRBD1 | 14 | CASSHLTGPTEAFF | TGTGCCAGCAGCCATCTGACAGGGCCCACTGAAGCTTTCTTT
TRBJ2-4 | TRBV28 | many | NA | 14 | CASSLSAAQNIQYF | TGTGCCAGCAGTTTGAGTGCGGCGCAAAACATTCAGTACTTC
TRBJ1-5 | TRBV5-1 | NA | NA | 16 | CASSWRGSGVDQPQHF | TGTGCCAGCAGCTGGCGGGGGTCAGGGGTCGATCAGCCCCAGCATTTT
TRBJ2-2 | TRBV24-1 | NA | NA | 14 | CATSDVPNTGELFF | TGTGCCACCAGTGATGTTCCGAACACCGGGGAGCTGTTTTTT